Listed here are 25 T cell receptor beta chains from one sample, sequenced in a study of T cells expressing NK-cell markers. Using the 5' RACE reads, TCRdb records one entry per CDR3 protein without DNA. The listing records under 500,000 distinct CDR3 sequences. The sample consisted of blood T cells: a sorted CD56 or NKG2C T cell subset, CD4+ or CD8+ T cells, or bulk PBMC T cells (not recorded which). These receptors originate from a woman aged 18 to 75 in good health.

This chain links TRBV9 with TRBJ2-1; the D gene TCRdb calls, TRBD1, cannot be checked with no DNA. Germline CDR1 reads SGDLS; CDR2 reads YYNGEE. CDR3 length equals 17 residues. Here the CDR3 reads CASSGHNRDRGLREQFF.

J is TRBJ2-1 and V is TRBV7-2; no DNA is available, so the TRBD1 call from TCRdb remains unchecked. CDR3 length: 16 residues. Germline assignment: CDR1 SGHTA and CDR2 FQGNSA. CDR3 in amino acids: CASSSVGGRSYNEQFF.

V usage is TRBV5-1 and J usage is TRBJ2-7. The germline V gene encodes CDR1 SGHRS and CDR2 YFSETQ. The length of the CDR3 is 13 residues. The CDR3 protein is CASSYAVSYEQYF.

The chain uses TRBV7-2 and TRBJ1-2. CDR1 and CDR2 from the germline V gene are SGHTA and FQGNSA. The CDR3 runs 15 residues. CDR3 loop: CASSNQPSGYYGYTF.

The V and J genes are TRBV6-5 and TRBJ2-1; TCRdb lists TRBD1, though no DNA is available to test this call. CDR1 is MNHEY, CDR2 SVGAGI, per germline. CDR3 size: 15 residues. CDR3 loop: CASSTWTPTYNEQFF.

The J gene is TRBJ2-7, the V gene TRBV7-9. CDR3 size: 11 residues. Per germline, CDR1 SEHNR and CDR2 FQNEAQ (reference sequence). The CDR3 is CASTSSYEQYF.

The chain couples TRBV3-1 to TRBJ1-5; without DNA, the TCRdb call of TRBD1 cannot be checked. This CDR3 has 16 amino acids. CDR1 LGHDT and CDR2 YNNKEL come from the germline V gene (reference sequence). The CDR3 spells CASSSGGVYSNQPQHF. The full variable domain, with the rest looked up from reference TRBV3-1 and TRBJ1-5, is DTAVSQTPKYLVTQMGNDKSIKCEQNLGHDTMYWYKQDSKKFLKIMFSYNNKELIINETVPNRFSPKSPDKAHLNLHINSLELGDSAVYFCASSSGGVYSNQPQHFGDGTRLSIL.

The V call is TRBV7-9, the J call TRBJ2-1; there is no DNA to check the TCRdb D call of TRBD2. From germline, CDR1 is SEHNR and CDR2 FQNEAQ (reference sequence). The CDR3 runs to 12 residues. The CDR3 sequence: CASSLVSGPQFF.

The chain uses TRBV5-1 and TRBJ2-1; TCRdb's D call of TRBD2 is untestable without DNA. Germline values: CDR1 SGHRS, CDR2 YFSETQ. CDR3 length equals 15 residues. CDR3: CASSIGTSGYNEQFF. Variable domain in full (rest from reference TRBV5-1 and TRBJ2-1): KAGVTQTPRYLIKTRGQQVTLSCSPISGHRSVSWYQQTPGQGLQFLFEYFSETQRNKGNFPGRFSGRQFSNSRSEMNVSTLELGDSALYLCASSIGTSGYNEQFFGPGTRLTVL.

The chain joins TRBV20-1 to TRBJ1-1. The CDR3 has 15 amino acids. The germline V gene encodes CDR1 DFQATT and CDR2 SNEGSKA (reference sequence). CDR3 sequence: CSAYGPRQGSTEAFF.

This chain connects TRBV6-2 or TRBV6-3 to TRBJ2-2; lacking DNA, the TRBD1 call made by TCRdb goes unchecked. The germline V gene has CDR1 MNHEY and CDR2 SVGEGT. There are 15 residues in the CDR3. This CDR3 is CASSTRDRSTGELFF.

The chain is built from TRBV29-1 and TRBJ2-3; absent DNA, TCRdb's TRBD1 call cannot be checked. CDR1 is SQVTM and CDR2 is ANQGSEA in the germline V gene. The CDR3 is 14 amino acids. CDR3: CSAPGQGVVDTQYF.

The chain couples TRBV7-3 to TRBJ2-3; the TRBD2 assignment by TCRdb is unverifiable without DNA. Germline V lookup: CDR1 SGHTA, CDR2 FQGTGA. The CDR3 runs 13 residues. CDR3: CASSLGERDTQYF.

This chain joins TRBV28 and TRBJ2-5; without DNA, the TCRdb call of TRBD1 cannot be checked. The CDR3 consists of 16 residues. Germline assignment: CDR1 MDHEN and CDR2 SYDVKM. The CDR3 sequence is CASHTSRFRGEVTQYF.

The chain has TRBV19 and TRBJ1-5. The germline CDR1 and CDR2 sequences are LNHDA and SQIVND (reference sequence). The length of the CDR3 is 12 residues. The CDR3 is CGTGESNQPQHF.

The rearrangement uses TRBV14 and TRBJ2-1; TCRdb's D call, TRBD2, is unchecked because there is no DNA. In germline, CDR1 is SGHDN, CDR2 FVKESK. The CDR3 is made up of 13 amino acids. CDR3 amino acids: CASSQDSRVEQFF.

The rearrangement joins TRBV28 to TRBJ1-2; TCRdb indicates TRBD1, and absent DNA this call remains unverified. Germline assignment: CDR1 MDHEN and CDR2 SYDVKM. The CDR3 is 14 residues long. The CDR3 reads CASNIGTAFRGYTF.

The J gene is TRBJ2-3, the V gene TRBV5-4; TCRdb reports TRBD1, a call that lacks DNA to check it against. CDR1 and CDR2 (germline): SGHNT, YYREEE (reference sequence). The CDR3 loop spans 14 amino acids. The chain's CDR3 is CASSWGQGQDTQYF.

The V call is TRBV6-1, the J call TRBJ2-3; TCRdb lists TRBD2, though no DNA is available to test this call. Germline lookup yields CDR1 MNHNS and CDR2 SASEGT. CDR3 length: 14 amino acids. CDR3 protein: CASSLVRSTDTQYF.

The J gene is TRBJ2-3, the V gene TRBV12-3 or TRBV12-4; TCRdb's D call of TRBD1 is untestable without DNA. This CDR3 is 13 amino acids long. CDR3 region: CASSFVGQGTQYF.

V gene TRBV18 combines with J gene TRBJ2-6; the TCRdb D gene call, TRBD1, has no DNA to confirm it. The CDR3 is 19 amino acids. Germline V gene sequence: CDR1 KGHSH, CDR2 LQKENI. The CDR3 here is CASSPEPGQDDSGANVLTF.

V and J are TRBV7-3 and TRBJ1-2. The germline V gene encodes CDR1 SGHTA and CDR2 FQGTGA. The CDR3 length is 14 residues. CDR3 in amino acids: CASSLRGAGYGYTF.

The chain links TRBV14 to TRBJ1-3; TCRdb names TRBD1, which stays unverified in the absence of DNA. This CDR3 region has 15 residues. From germline, CDR1 is SGHDN and CDR2 FVKESK. CDR3 sequence: CASSQQGGSGNTIYF.

The chain couples TRBV20-1 to TRBJ2-7; TCRdb names TRBD2, which stays unverified in the absence of DNA. The CDR3 totals 15 residues. Germline CDR1 reads DFQATT; CDR2 reads SNEGSKA (reference sequence). The CDR3 is CPHGLAGGRLYEQYF.

CDR3 residues: CASRTEFATNEKLFF. The V and J genes are TRBV6-1 and TRBJ1-4. The CDR3 runs to 15 residues. Germline lookup yields CDR1 MNHNS and CDR2 SASEGT.